Below, 30 T cell receptor beta chains from the same sample are listed, as sequenced in a study of T-cell memory formation after mild COVID-19. TCRdb reanalysed the 5' RACE reads using MiXCR and keeps one entry per CDR3 protein. The table lists about 310,000 distinct CDR3 sequences, roughly a fifth of them singletons. The material sequenced was PBMCs or a T cell subset sorted from them (not recorded which). Receptors were obtained from a man between 18 and 29 years old who had mild COVID-19 (a few samples of this study predate the infection). Cell type and time point are not known.

This clonotype has a handful of counts. The V gene is TRBV2, the J gene TRBJ1-2; a possible D gene is TRBD1 (5 bases). Germline CDR1 reads SNHLY; CDR2 reads FYNNEI. V was pared by 7 bases and J by 12 bases, with 18 bases between. CDR3 length: 12 amino acids. The CDR3 spells CASTPGPPGDTF. CDR3 nucleotide sequence: TGTGCCAGCACTCCGGGCCCGCCGGGGGACACCTTC.

This clonotype was counted many times. The chain links TRBV7-8 to TRBJ1-6; D remains unclear. Trimming took 1 base from V and 7 from J, leaving 8 bases between them. Germline V gene sequence: CDR1 SGHVS, CDR2 FQNEAQ. The CDR3 length is 14 residues. The CDR3 bases are TGTGCCAGCAGCTTAGGGAATCTGAATTCACCCCTCCACTTT. This sequence encodes CASSLGNLNSPLHF.

This clonotype was counted a few times. The V gene is TRBV7-9, the J gene TRBJ1-2; D is perhaps TRBD1 (5 bases). The germline V and J ends were trimmed by 2 bases and 7 bases, with 14 bases remaining between them. Germline CDR1 is SEHNR and CDR2 is FQNEAQ (reference sequence). The CDR3 runs to 14 residues. The CDR3 region is CASSLSRTGAGYTF. In DNA form, the CDR3 reads TGTGCCAGCAGCTTATCGCGGACCGGGGCTGGCTACACCTTC.

This chain connects TRBV27 to TRBJ1-2, with D possibly matching TRBD1 (5 bases). The CDR3 has 14 amino acids. CDR1 and CDR2 from the germline V gene are MNHEY and SMNVEV (reference sequence). Trimming left V 3 bases short and J 0 bases short, with 8 bases between. CDR3 sequence reads: CASSFGGTNYGYTF. The CDR3 bases are TGTGCCAGCAGTTTTGGGGGAACTAACTATGGCTACACCTTC.

This clonotype turned up a few times. This sequence joins TRBV7-9 and TRBJ1-2; D might be TRBD1 (5 bases). CDR1 and CDR2 (germline): SEHNR, FQNEAQ (reference sequence). CDR3 length equals 15 residues. V was shortened by 5 bases and J by 2 bases, with 15 bases between the two germline ends. DNA for the CDR3: TGTGCCAGCAGCCCGAGCCCGGGGGTGAACTATGGCTACACCTTC. The encoded protein is CASSPSPGVNYGYTF.

In this sample, this clonotype turned up a few times. The chain uses TRBV18 and TRBJ2-7; 7 bases match TRBD1. With 4 bases clipped from V and 6 bases from J, the junction kept 3 bases outside the gene matches. CDR3 length: 12 amino acids. Germline V gene sequence: CDR1 KGHSH, CDR2 LQKENI. The CDR3 sequence: CASSLRQGEQYV. DNA of the CDR3: TGTGCCAGCTCACTTCGACAGGGCGAGCAGTACGTC.

CDR3 coding DNA: TGTGCCAGCAGCTTAGGGGACAGGGGCCTCCGGTGGGATACGCAGTATTTT. Translated: CASSLGDRGLRWDTQYF. This chain links TRBV11-3 with TRBJ2-3; 10 bases agree with TRBD1. Germline V CDR1 and CDR2: SGHNT, YENEEA. The CDR3 is 17 amino acids. With 1 base clipped from V and 6 bases from J, the junction kept 10 bases outside the gene matches.

This chain uses TRBV6-2 or TRBV6-3 with TRBJ1-1; 9 nucleotides agree with TRBD1. CDR3 length equals 12 residues. Trimming removed 6 bases from V and 7 bases from J; junction bases left unmatched: 3. Per the germline V gene, CDR1 is MNHEY and CDR2 is SVGEGT. The CDR3 nucleotides are TGTGCCAGCAGCCAGACAGGGGGTGAAGCTTTCTTT. This codes for CASSQTGGEAFF.

At least ten counts were recorded for this clonotype. A junction end diverges from the germline sequence, so it may reflect a read error. The V gene is TRBV5-1, the J gene TRBJ2-3; TRBD2 matches 13 bases. The CDR3 extends over 14 amino acids. Per germline, CDR1 SGHRS and CDR2 YFSETQ. CDR3 protein: CASSSTSGGDTQYF. The CDR3 DNA is TGTGCCAGCAGCTCGACTAGCGGGGGGGATACGCAGTATTTT.

This clonotype was found a few times. V is TRBV4-3 and J is TRBJ2-1; possibly TRBD1 or TRBD2 for D (5 bases each). CDR3 length equals 15 residues. V gave up 1 base and J gave up 2 bases, with 9 bases separating them. Germline assignment: CDR1 LGHNA and CDR2 YSLEER. This chain's CDR3 is CASSQGDAAYNEQFF. The CDR3, as DNA: TGCGCCAGCAGCCAAGGGGACGCGGCCTACAATGAGCAGTTCTTC.

This clonotype showed up many times. The V and J genes are TRBV4-3 and TRBJ2-1; no definite D call. The CDR3 totals 14 residues. CDR1 and CDR2 from the germline V gene are LGHNA and YSLEER. V was shortened by 0 bases and J by 9 bases, with 12 bases between the two germline ends. The CDR3 protein is CASSQDIPAPEQFF. For the CDR3, the DNA is TGCGCCAGCAGCCAAGACATCCCCGCACCTGAGCAGTTCTTC.

V usage is TRBV4-1 and J usage is TRBJ2-5; TRBD2 matches at 9 bases. The CDR3 extends over 16 amino acids. CDR1 is MGHRA and CDR2 is YSYEKL in the germline V gene. V was clipped by 0 bases and J by 5 bases; unmatched bases: 7. In nucleotides, the CDR3 is TGCGCCAGCAGCCAAGATGTCGCGGGGGGGCAGGAGACCCAGTACTTC. Protein product: CASSQDVAGGQETQYF.

J is TRBJ2-7 and V is TRBV6-1; possible D gene TRBD2, 5 bases. From germline, CDR1 is MNHNS and CDR2 SASEGT. Trimming pared 4 bases from V and 2 bases from J, leaving 9 bases between. This CDR3 comprises 13 residues. The CDR3 loop reads CASSGTGTYEQYF. In nucleotides, the CDR3 is TGTGCCAGCAGTGGGACGGGAACCTACGAGCAGTACTTC.

The rearrangement uses TRBV7-2 and TRBJ2-7; D perhaps matches TRBD1 (6 bases). V gave up 5 bases and J gave up 3 bases, with 14 bases separating them. There are 14 residues in the CDR3. The germline V gene encodes CDR1 SGHTA and CDR2 FQGNSA. This CDR3 is CASSPGQLRYEQYF. The CDR3 nucleotides read TGTGCCAGCAGCCCCGGACAGCTTCGCTACGAGCAGTACTTC.

The chain couples TRBV24-1 to TRBJ2-1; 8 nucleotides match TRBD2. Trimming removed 5 bases from V and 4 bases from J; junction bases left unmatched: 3. The CDR3 runs 14 residues. CDR1 KGHDR and CDR2 SFDVKD come from the germline V gene. The CDR3 DNA reads as TGTGCCACCAGTGCAGCGGGGGCGTACAATGAGCAGTTCTTC. This gives the protein CATSAAGAYNEQFF.

V and J are TRBV29-1 and TRBJ2-2, with D possibly called TRBD1 or TRBD2 (6 bases each). Deletions cut 7 bases from V and 2 bases from J, with 11 bases between. CDR1 SQVTM and CDR2 ANQGSEA come from the germline V gene. This CDR3 comprises 13 residues. This CDR3 is CSGGGGNTGELFF. The DNA for the CDR3 is TGCAGCGGTGGAGGGGGAAACACCGGGGAGCTGTTTTTT.

This sequence joins TRBV2 and TRBJ2-2; the D call may be TRBD1 or TRBD2 (5 bases each). Per germline, CDR1 SNHLY and CDR2 FYNNEI. V gave up 6 bases and J gave up 6 bases, with 17 bases separating them. This CDR3 has 15 residues. CDR3 protein: CASRNLVRDPGELFF. The DNA for the CDR3 is TGTGCCAGCAGAAACCTAGTAAGGGACCCCGGGGAGCTGTTTTTT.

The gene calls are TRBV5-1 and TRBJ2-7; TRBD2 is a possible D gene (6 bases). CDR3 length: 14 amino acids. Germline values: CDR1 SGHRS, CDR2 YFSETQ. The V and J ends lost 0 bases and 9 bases respectively, with 16 bases between them. This CDR3 is CASSLGGLGNGQYF. Here the CDR3 DNA reads TGCGCCAGCAGCTTGGGGGGACTGGGCAACGGGCAGTACTTC.

This clonotype was found once. The rearrangement joins TRBV4-3 to TRBJ2-3; D is perhaps TRBD2 (5 bases). The CDR3 spans 16 residues. Germline CDR1 is LGHNA and CDR2 is YSLEER. V dropped 0 bases and J dropped 2 bases, with 12 bases sitting between them. The CDR3 DNA reads TGCGCCAGCAGCCAAGATCCCCGGAGGTCCACAGATACGCAGTATTTT. It encodes CASSQDPRRSTDTQYF.

The chain links TRBV29-1 to TRBJ2-5; D not certain. The CDR3 is 12 amino acids. Trimming shortened V by 0 bases and J by 4 bases, and 6 bases separated the two germline ends. Germline V gene sequence: CDR1 SQVTM, CDR2 ANQGSEA. The CDR3 nucleotides are TGCAGCGTTGAAGATCAAGGAGAGACCCAGTACTTC. As protein: CSVEDQGETQYF.

The rearrangement joins TRBV5-1 to TRBJ1-1, with D perhaps matching TRBD1 (6 bases). Germline V lookup: CDR1 SGHRS, CDR2 YFSETQ. CDR3 length equals 17 residues. Trimming stripped 4 bases from V and 1 base from J, with 20 bases between. CDR3 sequence reads: CASSQATQGIRNTEAFF. CDR3 coding DNA: TGCGCCAGCAGCCAAGCCACTCAGGGGATTAGGAACACTGAAGCTTTCTTT.

The table lists this clonotype with a few counts. The chain uses TRBV5-5 and TRBJ2-2; D may be TRBD2 (6 bases). The germline CDR1 and CDR2 sequences are SGHKS and YYEKEE (reference sequence). The CDR3 extends over 15 amino acids. V lost 1 base and J lost 4, with 11 bases in between. CDR3 residues: CASSLRRDPTGELFF. DNA for the CDR3: TGTGCCAGCAGCTTGCGGAGGGACCCCACCGGGGAGCTGTTTTTT. Looking up the rest from reference TRBV5-5 and TRBJ2-2 gives the full variable domain: DAGVTQSPTHLIKTRGQQVTLRCSPISGHKSVSWYQQVLGQGPQFIFQYYEKEERGRGNFPDRFSARQFPNYSSELNVNALLLGDSALYLCASSLRRDPTGELFFGEGSRLTVL.

The V gene is TRBV7-9, the J gene TRBJ1-2, with a possible D match to TRBD1 (5 bases). Between the trimmed V and J ends, which lost 3 bases and 2 bases, there was a span of 10 bases. The CDR3 is made up of 14 amino acids. Germline-derived CDR1 and CDR2 are SEHNR and FQNEAQ (reference sequence). CDR3: CASSFTGQNYGYTF. The CDR3 nucleotides are TGTGCCAGCAGCTTCACAGGACAAAACTATGGCTACACCTTC.

This rearrangement joins TRBV6-2 or TRBV6-3 to TRBJ1-4; no clear D gene. Germline V CDR1 and CDR2: MNHEY, SVGEGT. The germline V and J ends were trimmed by 2 bases and 7 bases, with 14 bases remaining between them. CDR3 size: 15 residues. As DNA, the CDR3 is TGTGCCAGCAGTTACGCGCGGGTTACGGGTGAAAAACTGTTTTTT. Residues: CASSYARVTGEKLFF.

This sequence joins TRBV20-1 and TRBJ2-1, with 7 bases aligning to TRBD2. V lost 6 bases and J lost 2; bases outside the gene matches: 7. This CDR3 contains 14 residues. Germline V CDR1 and CDR2: DFQATT, SNEGSKA (reference sequence). The CDR3 bases are TGCAGTGCCCCAGGACTAGTGGCCTACAATGAGCAGTTCTTC. As protein: CSAPGLVAYNEQFF.

This clonotype was observed a handful of times. V is TRBV7-8 and J is TRBJ2-1; possibly TRBD1 or TRBD2 for D (5 bases each). V shed 3 bases and J shed 9 bases, with 9 bases lying between them. The CDR3 has 12 residues. The germline V gene has CDR1 SGHVS and CDR2 FQNEAQ. The CDR3 DNA reads TGTGCCAGCAGCTTTTCGGGACCTGAGCAGTTCTTC. Translation gives CASSFSGPEQFF.

This clonotype was picked up a small number of times. The chain couples TRBV12-3 or TRBV12-4 to TRBJ2-7; 7 positions match TRBD1. With V trimmed by 1 base and J by 2 bases, 8 bases remained unmatched. The CDR3 has 16 amino acids. The CDR3 reads CASSLVDRVRPYEQYV. The CDR3 bases are TGTGCCAGCAGTTTAGTCGACAGGGTAAGGCCCTACGAGCAGTACGTC.

This clonotype was recorded a few times. This chain joins TRBV10-3 and TRBJ2-2; D is perhaps TRBD1 or TRBD2 (5 bases each). The CDR3 length is 15 residues. Germline assignment: CDR1 ENHRY and CDR2 SYGVKD. Trimming removed 6 bases at V and 5 bases at J, with 16 bases between. The CDR3 nucleotides read TGTGCCATCAGCACCCCGGGACGGCCGACCGGGGAGCTGTTTTTT. It is translated as CAISTPGRPTGELFF.

The rearrangement links TRBV3-1 to TRBJ2-1; D might be TRBD2 (7 bases). V was cut by 5 bases and J by 6 bases, with 17 bases left in between. Germline CDR1 LGHDT, CDR2 YNNKEL (reference sequence). This CDR3 has 15 amino acids. This CDR3 is CASSWTAGGANEQFF. The DNA of the CDR3 is TGTGCCAGCAGCTGGACCGCTGGGGGGGCCAATGAGCAGTTCTTC.

CDR3 sequence: CASRLQNSENYSSTDTQYF. For the CDR3, the DNA is TGTGCCAGCAGACTTCAAAACTCGGAGAACTATTCAAGCACAGATACGCAGTATTTT. This sequence joins TRBV12-3 or TRBV12-4 and TRBJ2-3; D remains ambiguous. This CDR3 contains 19 residues. The V gene lost 6 bases and the J gene lost 0 bases, with 25 bases spanning the gap.